These T cell receptor beta chains were read from a single sample in a study of Graves' ophthalmopathy and Graves' hyperthyroidism. TCRdb fed the multiplex PCR reads into MiXCR, producing one record per CDR3 protein. The table shows over a million distinct CDR3 sequences, with roughly two fifths occurring only once. Input material: peripheral blood or thyroid tissue (not recorded which). Every receptor here comes from an adult man with Graves' hyperthyroidism. Both conserved end residues are part of each CDR3. A D gene is named only where the DNA matches it firmly. The size of a clone is reported for some rows only, either as once, few or many, or as a class for expanded clones.

j_call d_call clone_size v_call cdr3_nt cdr3_aa
TRBJ1-2 TRBD1 - TRBV7-8 TGTGCCAGCAGCACAACAACAGGGGGCATCGTTGGCTACACCTTC CASSTTTGGIVGYTF
TRBJ1-5 TRBD1 many TRBV2 TGTGCCACCCAGACAGGGGGCGAGCAGCCCCAGCATTTT CATQTGGEQPQHF
TRBJ1-6 TRBD1 many TRBV7-8 TGTGCCAGCAGCCCCCTCGGGGGACAGGGCATGGTTTCACCCCTCCACTTT CASSPLGGQGMVSPLHF
TRBJ1-1 - - TRBV20-1 TGCAGTGCTAGTGACGGGGTCGGAGTTGTAAGCACTGAAGCTTTCTTT CSASDGVGVVSTEAFF
TRBJ2-5 - many TRBV25-1 TGTGCCAGCACCCGGGGCTGGGGGGAGACCCAGTACTTC CASTRGWGETQYF
TRBJ1-2 - - TRBV10-2 TGCGCCAGACGGGAGCCGGACAGTCTTTTAAACTATGGCTACACCTTC CARREPDSLLNYGYTF
TRBJ2-7 - many TRBV4-3 TGCGCCAGCAGCCAAGATATGCTTGCCGAGCAGTACTTC CASSQDMLAEQYF
TRBJ2-2 - many TRBV11-2 TGTGCCAGCAGCTTAGGGACAACCACCGGGGAGCTGTTTTTT CASSLGTTTGELFF
TRBJ2-6 - - TRBV7-3 TGTGCCAGCAGGCGGGGCAGTACCACCGGGGCCAACGTCCTGACTTTC CASRRGSTTGANVLTF
TRBJ1-5 TRBD1 many TRBV20-1 TGCAGTGCAAGACAGGGGGCTAGCAATCAGCCCCAGCATTTT CSARQGASNQPQHF
TRBJ1-2 - once TRBV20-1 TGCAGTGCTAGAGATAGGGTAAAGGGTTACACCTTC CSARDRVKGYTF
TRBJ2-3 TRBD1 - TRBV20-1 TGCAGTGCCTGGACAGGGGCTGACACAGATACGCAGTATTTT CSAWTGADTDTQYF
TRBJ2-7 - few TRBV10-2 TGTGCCAGCAGTTACTCGTCGGCTCGGGAGAACTTCCACGAGCAGTACTTC CASSYSSARENFHEQYF
TRBJ2-7 - - TRBV7-9 TGTGCCAGCAGCTTTGGTGCAACGGGACAGTACTTC CASSFGATGQYF
TRBJ2-7 - - TRBV30 TGTGCCTGGAGCAAAAAGCAGGGCTACGAGCAGTACTTC CAWSKKQGYEQYF
TRBJ2-7 - - TRBV12-3/TRBV12-4 TGTGCCAGCAGTGGGGAGGGGGGGTCGAGCAGCGGGCAGTACTTC CASSGEGGSSSGQYF
TRBJ2-2 - many TRBV7-3 TGTGCCAGCAGCCTCGTACCAAGCGGGACAGACACCGGGGAGCTGTTTTTT CASSLVPSGTDTGELFF
TRBJ2-7 - few TRBV12-3/TRBV12-4 TGTGCCAGCAGCTCCCGGGTGGGTGCGTCGCAGTACTTC CASSSRVGASQYF
TRBJ2-7 - many TRBV15 TGTGCCACCAGCAGAGTTTGGAGAGGGGGTAGGACCTACGAGCAGTACTTC CATSRVWRGGRTYEQYF
TRBJ1-2 - few TRBV25-1 TGTGCCAGCTTTGTCTCGGGTGGCTACACCTTC CASFVSGGYTF
TRBJ2-6 - many TRBV7-9 TGTGCCAGCAGCCCCCTTAGGGCTGGGGCCAACGTCCTGACTTTC CASSPLRAGANVLTF
TRBJ1-1 - - TRBV19 TGTGCCAGTAGCACGATGTTGAACACTGAAGCTTTCTTT CASSTMLNTEAFF
TRBJ1-2 TRBD1 many TRBV20-1 TGCAGTGCTCCAATGACAGGGCGGAACTATGGCTACACCTTC CSAPMTGRNYGYTF
TRBJ1-2 - many TRBV2 TGTGCCAGCAGTCCAGAAATCCAACTCTATGGCTACACCTTC CASSPEIQLYGYTF
TRBJ2-5 TRBD1 many TRBV29-1 TGCAGCGCGATGACAGGGGAAGAGACCCAGTACTTC CSAMTGEETQYF
TRBJ1-1 - many TRBV20-1 TGCAGTGCTAGAGATCGACACGCTGAAGCTTTCTTT CSARDRHAEAFF
TRBJ2-2 TRBD1 - TRBV7-8 TGTGCCAGCAGCTACGGGACAGGGGGCGGATGGGAGCTGTTTTTT CASSYGTGGGWELFF
TRBJ1-2 - - TRBV5-6 TGTGCCAGCAGCTGGAGGATAAACTATGGCTACACCTTC CASSWRINYGYTF
TRBJ1-2 - - TRBV4-1 TGCGCCAGCAGCGCCAGCAGAAATCAGGGCTACACCTTC CASSASRNQGYTF
TRBJ2-7 - many TRBV10-3 TGTGCCATCAGTGGGGGGGGGACAAACTCCTACGAGCAGTACTTC CAISGGGTNSYEQYF
TRBJ2-5 - - TRBV4-1 TGCGCCAGCAGCCAACCCAGGGCCGAAGGGACCCAGTACTTC CASSQPRAEGTQYF
TRBJ2-7 TRBD2 many TRBV5-1 TGCGCCAGCAGCTTGGCCGGGACTAGCGGGGGCTACGAGCAGTACTTC CASSLAGTSGGYEQYF
TRBJ1-1 TRBD1 - TRBV10-3 TGTGCCACCAGCCCGGGACAGACTATGAACACTGAAGCTTTCTTT CATSPGQTMNTEAFF
TRBJ2-3 - - TRBV7-3 TGTGCCAGCAGCTTAGTGGGACATACCACAGATACGCAGTATTTT CASSLVGHTTDTQYF
TRBJ1-4 - - TRBV5-1 TGCGCCAGCAGCTCACAGGGCTCCCCTAATGAAAAACTGTTTTTT CASSSQGSPNEKLFF
TRBJ1-3 - many TRBV5-6 TGTGCCAGCAGCTTTGTTGGAAACACCATATATTTT CASSFVGNTIYF
TRBJ1-1 - - TRBV7-9 TGTGCCAGCAGCTTAGATTTGGGCTTCACTGAAGCTTTCTTT CASSLDLGFTEAFF
TRBJ2-7 - - TRBV2 TGTGCCAGCAGAACCCCGACCGGGACAAACTACGAGCAGTACTTC CASRTPTGTNYEQYF
TRBJ1-5 - - TRBV10-3 TGTGCCTCGAGATCGGGTGAGGCCAACAATCAGCCCCAGCATTTT CASRSGEANNQPQHF
TRBJ1-2 - many TRBV24-1 TGTGCCACCAGTGATTCCGGGTTTGACTATGGCTACACCTTC CATSDSGFDYGYTF
TRBJ1-6 TRBD1 many TRBV2 TGTGCCAGCAGTATACAGGGGGGAAGTTCACCCCTCCACTTT CASSIQGGSSPLHF
TRBJ1-2 - many TRBV29-1 TGCAGCGTTGAAGGATCCAAGGTCGGCAGAGTTGGTGGCTACACCTTC CSVEGSKVGRVGGYTF
TRBJ2-2 - many TRBV24-1 TGTGCCACCAGTGATTTTACTAGCCGTTCATCGCAGGAGCTGTTTTTT CATSDFTSRSSQELFF
TRBJ1-5 - few TRBV10-3 TGTGCCATCAGTGAGGGCAGGGCGCTCTATCAGCCCCAGCATTTT CAISEGRALYQPQHF
TRBJ2-7 TRBD2 - TRBV7-9 TGCGCCAGCAGCCAAGATTTAGGGCGGGGGAACCTAGACGAGCAGTACTTC CASSQDLGRGNLDEQYF
TRBJ2-7 - many TRBV7-9 TGTGCCAGCAGCCCTGGGGGCGAGCAGTACTTC CASSPGGEQYF
TRBJ2-7 TRBD2 many TRBV10-3 TGTGCCATCAGTGAGTCGAGGGCGGGAGTTGGCTACGAGCAGTACTTC CAISESRAGVGYEQYF
TRBJ2-5 - many TRBV7-8 TGTGCCAGCAGCTCAGGGACCGCGCCGGGACAAGAGACCCAGTACTTC CASSSGTAPGQETQYF
TRBJ2-5 TRBD2 few TRBV5-5 TGTGCCAGCATCCCACTCGGCATCGGGGGGGCCCAGTACTTC CASIPLGIGGAQYF
TRBJ1-1 TRBD1 - TRBV10-3 TGTGACATCAACCTACTACCGGGACAGGGGAAGAAAAGCATGAACACTGAAGCTTCCTTT CDINLLPGQGKKSMNTEASF
TRBJ2-7 - - TRBV10-3 TGTGCCAGCAGTTACGACGAAGGGGAGCAGGCCTACGAGCAGTACTTC CASSYDEGEQAYEQYF
TRBJ2-7 - - TRBV4-2 TGTGCCAGCAGCCAAGATCTCGGGAGCCCCTCCTACGAGCAGTACTTC CASSQDLGSPSYEQYF
TRBJ2-7 - few TRBV6-5 TGTGCCAGCAGAGACAGCGGAGACCCCTACGAGCAGTACTTC CASRDSGDPYEQYF
TRBJ2-7 - few TRBV30 TGTGCCTGGTCGCGGTCGGGGGCAGGCTACGAGCAGTACTTC CAWSRSGAGYEQYF
TRBJ2-7 - few TRBV7-2 TGTGCCAGCAGCTTATATTCCCCAGGGCCCTACGAGCAGTACTTC CASSLYSPGPYEQYF
TRBJ2-6 TRBD1 many TRBV29-1 TGCAGCGTTGAAGCCAGGGGGTCTGGGGCCAACGTCCTGACTTTC CSVEARGSGANVLTF
TRBJ1-4 TRBD1 many TRBV12-3/TRBV12-4 TGTGCCAGCAACCCTTCCGGGACAGGGCTTGAAAAACTGTTTTTT CASNPSGTGLEKLFF
TRBJ2-6 TRBD1 few TRBV11-2 TGTGCCAGCAGCTTTAGCAGGGGGCTGGGGGCCAACGTCCTGACTTTC CASSFSRGLGANVLTF
TRBJ2-7 - - TRBV5-1 TGCGCCAGCAGCTTGGCCATGAGGGGCAGGAGCAACTCCTACGAGCAGTACTTC CASSLAMRGRSNSYEQYF
TRBJ2-2 - few TRBV20-1 TGCAGTGCAAACAGGGTTACCGGGGAGCTGTTTTTT CSANRVTGELFF